Listed below are T cell receptor beta chains from one sample, sequenced in a study of CD8+CD57+ T cells in acquired aplastic anemia. TCRdb re-called the reads with MiXCR, one entry per CDR3 protein. Seen here are 400,000 to 500,000 distinct CDR3 sequences, about 70% observed once, and the top ten hold approximately 4%. Sequencing was carried out using sorted CD4+, CD8+, or CD8+CD57+ T cells (not recorded which) from PBMCs. The receptor set was obtained from a human donor in good health, serving as a control. CDR3s include the opening cysteine and the closing phenylalanine or tryptophan. D genes are given only for firm matches. Rows give clone size only sometimes, using once, few, many, or a class for an expanded clone.

clone_size	j_call	v_call	d_call	cdr3_aa	cdr3_nt
NA	TRBJ2-7	TRBV12-3/TRBV12-4	NA	CASRTLGTYEQYF	TGTGCCAGCAGGACTTTAGGCACCTACGAGCAGTACTTC
few	TRBJ1-2	TRBV19	NA	CASSIPASF	TGTGCCAGTAGTATACCTGCCTCCTTC
many	TRBJ2-1	TRBV24-1	NA	CATSDDKFGGYSNEQFF	TGTGCCACCAGTGATGACAAATTTGGGGGATATTCCAATGAGCAGTTCTTC
NA	TRBJ1-2	TRBV24-1	NA	CASSDNEGVYTYAF	TGTGCCAGCAGTGACAATGAGGGGGTGTATACCTACGCCTTC
NA	TRBJ1-2	TRBV7-3	NA	CASSLEVQGGEAYTF	TGTGCCAGCAGCTTAGAAGTGCAGGGAGGGGAAGCCTACACCTTC
NA	TRBJ2-6	TRBV15	NA	CATGRSGVNVIKF	TGTGCCACCGGTAGATCCGGGGTCAACGTCATCAAGTTC
NA	TRBJ2-2	TRBV2	TRBD1	CASSAETGIRETQYF	TGTGCCAGCAGTGCTGAGACAGGGATTCGAGAGACCCAGTACTTT
once	TRBJ2-3	TRBV24-1	NA	CATSGQFPYTQYF	TGTGCCACCTCCGGACAGTTCCCATATACGCAGTATTTT
NA	TRBJ1-6	TRBV7-2	NA	CASTEWADTDYFRLHF	TGTGCCAGCACAGAGTGGGCAGATACGGATTATTTTCGCCTCCACTTT
many	TRBJ1-1	TRBV10-3	NA	CAISESPGGLNTEAFF	TGTGCCATCAGTGAGTCCCCCGGGGGGTTGAACACTGAAGCTTTCTTT
NA	TRBJ2-7	TRBV2	NA	CASRETRYEEYF	TGTGCCAGCAGGGAAACGCGTTACGAGGAGTACTTC
NA	TRBJ1-4	TRBV7-2	NA	CASSPGGDTLFF	TGTGCCAGCAGTCCTGGTGGTGATACACTGTTTTTT
NA	TRBJ2-5	TRBV6-1	TRBD2	CASSQQRETLYF	TGTGCCAGCTCCCAGCAGCGGGAAACCCTGTACTTC